These T cell receptor beta chains were read from a single sample in a study of blood T cells in healthy people across ages. TCRdb re-called the 5' RACE reads with MiXCR, one entry per CDR3 protein. The data show some 1.8 million distinct CDR3 sequences, around 42% seen once. The sample was blood. The receptors originated from a human donor in good health. CDR3s include the opening cysteine and the closing phenylalanine or tryptophan. The order of the fields is D gene, V gene, clone size, J gene, CDR3 protein, CDR3 DNA. D genes are given only for firm matches. The size entry is marked missing in some rows and otherwise reads once, few, many or a size class.

>TRBD1|TRBV5-1|few|TRBJ2-1
CASISGTAVGGEQFF
TGCGCCAGCATTTCCGGGACAGCGGTTGGTGGTGAGCAGTTCTTC
>NA|TRBV6-1|NA|TRBJ1-2
CAGSLSGIRYTF
TGTGCCGGCAGTCTGTCTGGTATCCGCTACACCTTC
>NA|TRBV5-1|few|TRBJ2-6
CASSATGLKSGANVLTF
TGCGCCAGCAGCGCCACAGGCCTTAAATCTGGGGCCAACGTCCTGACTTTC
>NA|TRBV12-3/TRBV12-4|NA|TRBJ2-3
CASSLAGFYTDAQYF
TGTGCCAGCAGTTTAGCCGGATTCTACACAGATGCGCAGTATTTT
>TRBD1|TRBV29-1|NA|TRBJ2-1
CSATEGGRYEQFF
TGCAGCGCTACCGAAGGGGGCCGATATGAGCAGTTCTTC
>NA|TRBV12-3/TRBV12-4|NA|TRBJ2-4
CASNLRAGFGNIQYF
TGTGCCAGCAACCTAAGGGCGGGATTCGGAAACATTCAGTACTTC
>NA|TRBV2|NA|TRBJ1-2
CASSEMQGNYGYTF
TGTGCCAGCAGTGAAATGCAGGGGAACTATGGCTACACCTTC
>NA|TRBV7-9|NA|TRBJ2-2
CASSLTLYTGELFF
TGTGCCAGCAGCTTAACCCTCTACACCGGGGAGCTGTTTTTT
>TRBD1|TRBV4-1|once|TRBJ1-1
CASSQNRGGGTEAFF
TGCGCCAGCAGCCAAAACAGGGGTGGGGGCACTGAAGCTTTCTTT
>TRBD1|TRBV7-2|NA|TRBJ2-3
CASSGADRGLGDTQYF
TGTGCCAGCAGCGGGGCGGACAGGGGTTTAGGAGATACGCAGTATTTT
>NA|TRBV7-9|NA|TRBJ1-2
CASSAYREAGYTF
TGTGCCAGCAGCGCCTATAGGGAGGCTGGCTACACCTTC
>TRBD2|TRBV6-5|few|TRBJ2-1
CASSYEASGANEQFF
TGTGCCAGCAGTTACGAGGCTAGCGGGGCTAATGAGCAGTTCTTC
>TRBD1|TRBV5-4|NA|TRBJ1-1
CASSPRAGGMNTEAFF
TGTGCCAGCAGCCCAAGGGCAGGGGGAATGAACACTGAAGCTTTCTTT
>TRBD1|TRBV5-1|few|TRBJ1-2
CASSRTGDLPRYTF
TGCGCCAGCAGCCGTACAGGGGATCTCCCCCGCTACACCTTC
>TRBD2|TRBV4-3|few|TRBJ2-3
CASSWSASGVLPDTQYF
TGCGCCAGCAGCTGGTCCGCTAGCGGGGTCCTGCCAGATACGCAGTATTTT